This T cell receptor (beta chain) was sequenced for a study of blood T cell repertoires in COVID-19. Study-wide background: The United States, Italy and Spain supplied acute and convalescent COVID-19 samples. Sources were T cells, B-cell-depleted T cells, or PBMCs; the material itself was cDNA or gDNA.

Germline-derived CDR1 and CDR2 are SGHTA and FQGNSA. This CDR3 has 17 residues. Trimming took 1 base from V and 0 from J, leaving 14 bases between them. A few counts support this clone. Study processing details: Researchers report that nucleated cell counts were estimated from reference gene primer amplification. Clones were sequenced by immunoSEQ multiplex PCR, and TCRdb holds only the in-frame ones, with some missing. V, J and clone size were drawn from that table, and D and trimming were deduced from the DNA. Seen here are approximately 74,000 clones, 86% observed once, and the top ten hold around 1.9%.

The TCR originated in a woman aged 55-69 years with acute or convalescent COVID-19. The sequencing sample was made of peripheral blood. The chain couples TRBV7-2 to TRBJ2-3; the D gene is possibly TRBD2 (7 bases). The CDR3 nucleotides read TGTGCCAGCAGCTTAGGGGTTGCGGGGGCTAGCACAGATACGCAGTATTTT. It codes for CASSLGVAGASTDTQYF. Combining the CDR3 with reference TRBV7-2 and TRBJ2-3 gives the whole variable domain GAGVSQSPSNKVTEKGKDVELRCDPISGHTALYWYRQSLGQGLEFLIYFQGNSAPDKSGLPSDRFSAERTGGSVSTLTIQRTQQEDSAVYLCASSLGVAGASTDTQYFGPGTRLTVL.